Listed below are T cell receptor beta chains from one sample, sequenced in a study of vaccination and CD4 T cells after COVID-19. No antigen has been identified for these receptors. TCRdb fed the PCR reads into MiXCR, producing one record per CDR3 protein. Of nearly 9,000 distinct CDR3 sequences listed, around three fifths are singletons. Material for sequencing was CD4+ T cells from blood, cultured in vitro. The receptors originated from a human donor who had recovered from COVID-19. CDR3s include the opening cysteine and the closing phenylalanine or tryptophan. The D gene is left open where the match is weak. Some rows have no size entry. The others give once, few or many, or a class for an expanded clone.

D gene,V gene,J gene,clone size,CDR3 DNA,CDR3 protein
TRBD1,TRBV5-1,TRBJ2-1,.,TGCGCCAGCATCCGGGACAGGGAGTACAATGAGCAGTTCTTC,CASIRDREYNEQFF
TRBD1,TRBV7-6,TRBJ1-6,medium-sized,TGTGCCAGCAGCTTAGATGACAGGGGGCTATCACCCCTCCACTTT,CASSLDDRGLSPLHF
TRBD2,TRBV15,TRBJ2-6,.,TGTGCCACCAGCAGAGCTTCGGGACGGGGGGCTGGGGCCAACGTCCTGACTTTC,CATSRASGRGAGANVLTF
.,TRBV24-1,TRBJ1-5,few,TGTGCCACCTCCCAGTATAGCAATCAGCCCCAGCATTTT,CATSQYSNQPQHF
TRBD2,TRBV20-1,TRBJ2-5,few,TGCAGTGCCCGGACTAGCGGGAGAGGAGAGACCCAGTACTTC,CSARTSGRGETQYF
TRBD1,TRBV28,TRBJ2-3,.,TGTGCCAGCAGCCCCGGGGACAGGGGAAGGGCAGATACGCAGTATTTT,CASSPGDRGRADTQYF
.,TRBV6-1,TRBJ2-1,.,TGTGCCAGCAGTATATTACAGGGATACAATGAGCAGTTCTTC,CASSILQGYNEQFF
.,TRBV7-8,TRBJ1-3,.,TGTGCCAGCAGATTCACCGGACATTCCGGAAACACCATATATTTT,CASRFTGHSGNTIYF
.,TRBV6-2/TRBV6-3,TRBJ1-2,.,TGTGCCAGCAGTGCGTCCGTCAGTAGGGATGGCTACACCTTC,CASSASVSRDGYTF
TRBD1,TRBV27,TRBJ1-2,.,TGTGCCAGCAGTTTCCTCAGGGGGCTCGAGGGTGGCTACACCTTC,CASSFLRGLEGGYTF
.,TRBV20-1,TRBJ2-1,.,TGCAGTGCTAGACGGCTCGGGGTATTAGGGAAAGACAATGAGCAGTTCTTC,CSARRLGVLGKDNEQFF
.,TRBV10-2,TRBJ2-1,.,TGCGCCAGCAGTGATGCGGGAAACTACAATGAGCAGTTCTTC,CASSDAGNYNEQFF
TRBD2,TRBV10-1,TRBJ2-3,.,TGCGCCAGCAGCCGGACTAGTAACTCTGATACGCAGTATTTT,CASSRTSNSDTQYF